Here is one T cell receptor (beta chain) with its context. There is no known antigen for this receptor. The input lacks base qualities; no much larger clone sits a single base away. TCRbeta CDR3 regions were amplified from genomic DNA by means of the immunoSEQ Assay, a bias-controlled multiplex PCR. Turning to the authors' computational methods: Nucleated cell counts per sample were estimated from amplification of reference gene primers within the assay. To quantify the absolute abundance of each unique TCRbeta CDR3 rearrangement, sequence reads were collapsed and filtered. For each sample, productive Simpson clonality was calculated by taking the square root of Simpson's diversity index across productive rearrangements. Imported from immuneACCESS, the table was reduced by TCRdb to in-frame sequences with V and J called. These copies leave out some clones; in studies compared against another copy, an unresolved V gene accounts for under half, and the cause of the remainder is not known. That table furnishes V, J and clone size, whereas the DNA furnished D and trimming. For this sample the table gives about 190,000 clones, of which approximately 90% were detected only once. Approximately 6% of the sample belongs to the ten largest clones.

Collaborating institutions collected whole blood in K2EDTA tubes following their own protocols. Collaborator samples were shipped for TCRbeta analysis as frozen whole blood, isolated PBMCs, or DNA extracted from either sample type. The data derive from a study of blood T cell repertoires in COVID-19 (TCRdb year 2020). Looking at the study overall: Samples from collaborators originated in the United States, Italy and Spain and spanned both the acute and convalescent phases of COVID-19. The repertoires were released in a freely available public database intended as a resource for research on the immune response to SARS-CoV-2. Sample metadata almost always included a de-identified subject ID, COVID-19 status, age in years and sex. The samples were drawn from two sources: the first 160 participants of the ongoing ImmuneRACE study, and fewer than 1,500 subjects contributed by 6 global collaborators. Subjects who had been exposed to COVID-19, were actively infected with it, or had recovered from it provided the deeply sampled blood TCRbeta repertoires that made up the dataset. Where available, HLA class I and class II types were taken from metadata supplied by the sample provider and were not determined by assay-based typing. The prospective study material was composed of cDNA or gDNA derived from T cells, B-cell-depleted T cells, or PBMCs.

General conclusions and limits of the study: How much clinical and demographic metadata was included differed by source and by participant, and the metadata was provided uncurated.

The clonotype originates from a man aged 40-50 years with active or convalescent COVID-19. The sequenced material came from peripheral blood.

This receptor carries the CDR3 CASSFRDSLYEQYF. Here is the DNA: TGTGCCAGCAGCTTCCGGGACAGCCTATACGAGCAGTACTTC. Here the chain combines TRBV7-8 and TRBJ2-7; 7 bases in the middle match TRBD1. The CDR1 and CDR2 encoded by the germline V gene are SGHVS and FQNEAQ. Germline trimming amounts to 3 bases on V and 4 bases on J, with 6 as the count of junction bases outside the gene matches. The CDR3 holds 14 amino acids from the cysteine to the phenylalanine. Only the CDR3 portion is preserved as DNA: 42 bases, with reading frame beginning at the first base.